This TCR beta chain is from a study of identical twins. The CDR3 length is 14 residues. V was clipped by 4 bases and J by 0 bases, with 9 bases between them. Germline V gives CDR1 SQVTM, CDR2 ANQGSEA. Each CDR3 protein is one row after TCRdb ran MiXCR on the 5' RACE reads. The table includes about 920,000 distinct CDR3 sequences, 10% to 15% detected once. In regard to this clonotype: Its cognate antigen is unknown.

Whole-study findings and limits: Fewer insertions marked abundant cord blood beta clonotypes; young adult naive trended weakly, memory not at all. Models underpredicted monozygotic twin sharing of out-of-frame TCR alpha. Possibly, invariant MAIT and iNKT cells partly confounded zero-insertion analyses.

All donors comprised healthy Caucasians. In addition, the sample was reused for a study of yellow fever vaccine responses in identical twins.

The sample consisted of PBMCs. The sequence derives from a woman aged 18-29 years in good health. The gene calls are TRBV29-1 and TRBJ2-2, with no clear D. In nucleotides, the CDR3 is TGCAGCGTTGGAGATCAGCCGAACACCGGGGAGCTGTTTTTT. This gives the protein CSVGDQPNTGELFF.